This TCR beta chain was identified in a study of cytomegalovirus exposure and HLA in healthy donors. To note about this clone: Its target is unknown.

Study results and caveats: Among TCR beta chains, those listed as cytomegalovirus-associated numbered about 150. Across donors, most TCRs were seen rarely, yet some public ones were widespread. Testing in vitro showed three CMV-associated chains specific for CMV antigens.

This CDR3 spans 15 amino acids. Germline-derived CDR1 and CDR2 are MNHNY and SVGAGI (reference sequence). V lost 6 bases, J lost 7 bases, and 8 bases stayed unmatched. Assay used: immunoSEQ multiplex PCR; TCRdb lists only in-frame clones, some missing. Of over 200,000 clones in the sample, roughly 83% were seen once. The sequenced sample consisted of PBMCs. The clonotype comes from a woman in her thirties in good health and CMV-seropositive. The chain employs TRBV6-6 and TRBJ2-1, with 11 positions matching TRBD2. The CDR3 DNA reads TGTGCCAGCAGCCAAACTAGCGGGAGTTCTAATGAGCAGTTCTTC. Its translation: CASSQTSGSSNEQFF.